This section outlines one TCR beta chain sequence together with its context. The participants were between about 18 and 100 years old and came from some 23 US areas. Participants reported their clinical history, and cohort assignment relied on those reports. This sample was included in a study of blood T cell repertoires in COVID-19. Study context: From T cells, B-cell-depleted T cells, or PBMCs came the material, which was cDNA or gDNA.

V was trimmed by 3 bases and J by 0 bases, leaving 9 bases between them. CDR1 and CDR2 from the germline V gene are LGHNA and YSLEER. The CDR3 extends over 15 amino acids. Sequencing was performed with immunoSEQ multiplex PCR; in TCRdb, only in-frame clones are kept and a portion is missing. The sample includes approximately 180,000 clones, roughly 87% of them seen just once. The sequence derives from a woman aged 40 to 50 with acute COVID-19. The J gene is TRBJ1-5, the V gene TRBV4-3; tentative D call: TRBD1 (5 bases). The sequenced sample consisted of PBMCs or T cells enriched from blood (not recorded which). CDR3 amino acids: CASSQTAYSNQPQHF. Here the CDR3 DNA reads TGCGCCAGCAGCCAGACAGCCTATAGCAATCAGCCCCAGCATTTT.